This T cell receptor (beta chain) was recovered during a study of cytomegalovirus exposure and HLA in healthy donors. Looked up from germline, CDR1 is MNHNS and CDR2 is SASEGT. V lost 7 bases and J lost 5; bases outside the gene matches: 7. The CDR3 is 13 amino acids. On this clone itself: Antigen: not known.

Overall study results and limits: Reported findings show TCR beta sequences accurately forecast HLA-A and HLA-B alleles in most subjects. Association of a missense DCLRE1C variant with TCR beta V- and J-gene trimming was reported in a later analysis. Rates of TCR association differed by HLA locus in a later analysis, with DRB1 highest and HLA-C lowest. A later analysis reportedly found that, within productive TCRs, an Asian-associated ancestry cluster had fewer N-insertions than the mean observed across the roughly 610 donors.

This PCR relied on a set of 60 Vbeta primers and 13 Jbeta primers. Method: immunoSEQ multiplex PCR; TCRdb's copy keeps in-frame clones and lacks some. The data show some 180,000 clones, roughly 76% seen once. The V and J genes are TRBV6-1 and TRBJ1-1; 7 positions agree with TRBD1. This receptor was taken from a male donor in good health and CMV-seronegative. Sequenced sample: PBMCs. The CDR3 spells CASKIQGTTEAFF. In DNA form, the CDR3 reads TGTGCCAGCAAGATACAGGGGACGACTGAAGCTTTCTTT.